These T cell receptor beta chains were read from a single sample in a study of blood T cells in healthy people across ages. TCRdb re-called the 5' RACE reads through MiXCR, storing one row per CDR3 protein. The sample contains 580,000 or so distinct CDR3 sequences, 40% to 55% of which appear only once. The sequencing sample was made of blood. These receptor sequences come from a man older than 75 in good health. Both conserved end residues are part of each CDR3. D genes are given only for firm matches. Clone size appears in some rows only: once, few, many, or a class for an expanded clone.

V gene	D gene	clone size	J gene	CDR3 protein	CDR3 DNA
TRBV20-1	TRBD2	.	TRBJ2-7	CSARDLAGGYEQYF	TGCAGTGCTAGAGATTTAGCGGGAGGGTACGAGCAGTACTTC
TRBV12-3/TRBV12-4	TRBD1	.	TRBJ2-7	CASCRDSTYEQYF	TGTGCCAGTTGCCGGGACAGTACCTACGAGCAGTACTTC
TRBV20-1	TRBD2	.	TRBJ2-1	CSASGRATYNPNSYNEQFF	TGCAGTGCTAGCGGGAGGGCAACTTATAACCCTAACTCCTACAATGAGCAGTTCTTC
TRBV20-1	TRBD2	few	TRBJ2-1	CSARDAGTSRGQQFF	TGCAGTGCTAGAGATGCGGGGACTAGTAGGGGACAGCAGTTCTTC
TRBV5-6	.	.	TRBJ2-2	CASSLVPGRILNTGELFF	TGTGCCAGCAGCTTGGTCCCGGGACGGATCCTGAACACCGGGGAGCTGTTTTTT
TRBV20-1	.	.	TRBJ2-1	CSAIRDPGGNEQFF	TGCAGTGCTATCCGGGACCCCGGGGGCAATGAGCAGTTCTTC
TRBV2	.	.	TRBJ2-3	CASNDGTSDTQYF	TGTGCCAGCAACGATGGGACATCAGATACGCAGTATTTT
TRBV4-1	TRBD1	few	TRBJ2-1	CASSPYEGQKLQFF	TGCGCCAGCAGCCCGTACGAGGGACAGAAGTTGCAGTTCTTC
TRBV7-9	TRBD1	few	TRBJ2-3	CANSPDRVVRDTQYF	TGTGCCAACAGCCCCGACAGGGTAGTGCGAGATACGCAGTATTTT
TRBV6-1	.	.	TRBJ1-1	CASTRGVEAFF	TGTGCCAGCACCCGAGGGGTCGAAGCTTTCTTT
TRBV5-1	.	.	TRBJ2-1	CASSLVGLPRGDEQFF	TGCGCCAGCAGCTTGGTGGGACTCCCTAGGGGAGATGAGCAGTTCTTC
TRBV7-2	.	few	TRBJ2-1	CASSLGVQSEQFF	TGTGCCAGCAGCTTAGGGGTGCAGTCGGAGCAGTTCTTC
TRBV28	.	.	TRBJ2-7	CASSVSRVPYEQYF	TGTGCCAGCAGTGTATCCAGGGTTCCCTACGAGCAGTACTTC
TRBV11-2	TRBD1	.	TRBJ1-2	CATSADRGYGYTF	TGTGCCACCTCCGCGGACAGGGGGTATGGCTACACCTTC
TRBV30	.	.	TRBJ1-2	CAWSQRNRRTYGYTF	TGTGCCTGGAGTCAGAGAAACAGGCGAACATATGGCTACACCTTC
TRBV6-5	.	many	TRBJ2-3	CASSYWAGTSTDTQYF	TGTGCCAGCAGTTACTGGGCGGGAACTAGCACAGATACGCAGTATTTT
TRBV7-9	.	.	TRBJ1-1	CASSLVQVAFF	TGTGCCAGCAGCTTAGTACAGGTTGCTTTCTTT
TRBV6-1	TRBD1	.	TRBJ2-7	CASSEPGQGAGEQYF	TGTGCCAGCAGTGAACCGGGACAGGGGGCGGGCGAGCAGTACTTC
TRBV2	.	.	TRBJ1-2	CASSDGLLDYGYTF	TGTGCCAGCAGTGACGGGCTATTAGACTATGGCTACACCTTC
TRBV7-2	TRBD1	many	TRBJ1-6	CASRSSVGTAHSPLHF	TGTGCCAGCAGATCATCGGTAGGGACAGCCCATTCACCCCTCCACTTT
TRBV10-3	.	.	TRBJ2-5	CAIRASGEETQYF	TGTGCCATCAGGGCGTCGGGCGAAGAGACCCAGTACTTC
TRBV6-5	TRBD1	many	TRBJ1-2	CASSYSNRGRRGSYGYTF	TGTGCCAGCAGTTACAGCAACAGGGGGCGTAGAGGGTCCTATGGCTACACCTTC
TRBV6-6	.	.	TRBJ2-5	CASSYRIETQYF	TGTGCCAGCAGTTATCGAATAGAGACCCAGTACTTC
TRBV6-6	TRBD1	many	TRBJ1-2	CASRPQQGIGYTF	TGTGCCAGCAGACCTCAACAGGGGATAGGCTACACCTTC
TRBV21-1	.	.	TRBJ2-1	CASSTGTGVGGCEQFF	TGTGCCAGCAGCACGGGGACAGGTGTGGGGGGCTGCGAGCAGTTCTTC
TRBV7-9	TRBD2	once	TRBJ2-4	CASSLGPLGVTGGTKNIQYF	TGTGCCAGCAGCTTAGGGCCCCTGGGAGTGACGGGAGGAACCAAAAACATTCAGTACTTC
TRBV9	.	.	TRBJ2-3	CASSQIGGGLHTDTQYF	TGTGCCAGCAGCCAAATAGGGGGGGGCCTCCACACAGATACGCAGTATTTT
TRBV29-1	.	.	TRBJ1-1	CSVVPGNTEAFF	TGCAGCGTCGTTCCCGGGAACACTGAAGCTTTCTTT
TRBV25-1	TRBD1	.	TRBJ2-1	CASSPQGQGGEQFF	TGTGCCAGCAGTCCTCAGGGACAGGGGGGTGAGCAGTTCTTC
TRBV3-1	.	few	TRBJ1-5	CASSQDYFNQPQHF	TGTGCCAGCAGCCAAGATTATTTCAATCAGCCCCAGCATTTT
TRBV9	.	.	TRBJ2-5	CASSVAPIGETQYF	TGTGCCAGCAGCGTAGCACCGATAGGGGAGACCCAGTACTTC
TRBV7-9	.	.	TRBJ2-7	CASSFSGTYYEQYF	TGTGCCAGCAGCTTCTCGGGAACTTACTACGAGCAGTACTTC
TRBV5-5	TRBD1	.	TRBJ2-3	CASSLEGQELADTQYF	TGTGCCAGCAGCCTCGAGGGACAGGAGTTGGCAGATACGCAGTATTTT
TRBV20-1	TRBD1	few	TRBJ2-5	CSASEGAGETQYF	TGCAGTGCTAGTGAGGGGGCAGGGGAGACCCAGTACTTC
TRBV6-6	.	many	TRBJ2-7	CASSRSDEQYF	TGTGCCAGCAGTCGATCTGACGAGCAGTACTTC
TRBV9	TRBD2	.	TRBJ2-1	CASSSPAGLAANEQFF	TGTGCCAGCAGCTCACCCGCGGGACTAGCGGCCAATGAGCAGTTCTTC
TRBV7-9	.	many	TRBJ1-2	CASSVGTQGSYTF	TGTGCCAGCAGCGTAGGGACCCAGGGCTCCTACACCTTC
TRBV20-1	.	few	TRBJ2-7	CSARGDQGPPKYF	TGCAGTGCTAGAGGGGATCAGGGGCCGCCAAAGTACTTC
TRBV20-1	.	.	TRBJ1-1	CSANSSPEAFF	TGCAGTGCTAATAGTTCTCCTGAAGCTTTCTTT
TRBV25-1	.	.	TRBJ2-7	CASSAPSTYEQYF	TGTGCCAGCAGTGCTCCGAGTACCTACGAGCAGTACTTC
TRBV7-2	.	once	TRBJ2-1	CASSDIQVNEQFF	TGTGCCAGCTCTGATATACAGGTCAATGAGCAGTTCTTC
TRBV29-1	TRBD2	.	TRBJ2-1	CGGSTSGRRYNEQFF	TGCGGCGGCTCAACTAGCGGGAGAAGGTACAATGAGCAGTTCTTC
TRBV20-1	.	few	TRBJ1-2	CSARVPRTNYGYTF	TGCAGTGCTAGAGTACCCAGGACTAACTATGGCTACACCTTC
TRBV5-1	TRBD1	.	TRBJ1-3	CASSSGTGGSGNTIYF	TGCGCCAGCAGTTCCGGGACAGGGGGCTCTGGAAACACCATATATTTT
TRBV27	.	.	TRBJ2-1	CASTEQFF	TGTGCCAGCACCGAGCAGTTCTTC
TRBV5-1	.	.	TRBJ1-4	CASSYNGAGEKLFF	TGCGCCAGCAGCTACAACGGAGCTGGGGAAAAACTGTTTTTT
TRBV6-5	TRBD1	many	TRBJ2-3	CASSRTGFAPDTQYF	TGTGCCAGCAGCCGGACAGGTTTTGCCCCAGATACGCAGTATTTT
TRBV6-6	.	.	TRBJ1-1	CASDTMGGGAFF	TGTGCCAGCGACACAATGGGGGGGGGAGCTTTCTTT
TRBV30	.	.	TRBJ1-2	CAWSVWGRGYGYTF	TGTGCCTGGAGTGTATGGGGTCGAGGCTATGGCTACACCTTC
TRBV6-5	TRBD1	.	TRBJ2-7	CASSLPLDRGVKSSYEQYF	TGTGCCAGCAGCTTACCCCTAGACAGGGGTGTGAAGAGCTCCTACGAGCAGTACTTC
TRBV20-1	TRBD2	.	TRBJ2-1	CSASDQRGGTEQFF	TGCAGTGCTAGTGACCAGCGGGGGGGCACTGAGCAGTTCTTC
TRBV3-1	.	.	TRBJ1-2	CASSQEAGRKNYGYTF	TGTGCCAGCAGCCAAGAGGCAGGACGGAAAAACTATGGCTACACCTTC
TRBV6-1	TRBD1	few	TRBJ2-2	CASSRKVRDRGLGRPAGELFF	TGTGCCAGCAGCCGCAAAGTACGGGACAGGGGGCTAGGCCGGCCTGCCGGGGAGCTGTTTTTT